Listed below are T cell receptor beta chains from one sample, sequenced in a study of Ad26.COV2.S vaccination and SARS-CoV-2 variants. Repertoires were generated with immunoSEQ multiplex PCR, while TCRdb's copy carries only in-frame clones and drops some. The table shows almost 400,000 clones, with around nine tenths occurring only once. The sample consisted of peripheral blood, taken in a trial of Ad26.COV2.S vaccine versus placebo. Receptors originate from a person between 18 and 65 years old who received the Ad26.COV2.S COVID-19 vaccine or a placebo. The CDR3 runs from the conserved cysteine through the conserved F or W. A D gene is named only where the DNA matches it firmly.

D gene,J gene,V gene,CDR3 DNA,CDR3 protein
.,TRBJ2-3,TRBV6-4,TGTGCCAGCAGTCCGGGATCCTTTACAGATACGCAGTATTTT,CASSPGSFTDTQYF
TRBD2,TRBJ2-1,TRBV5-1,TGCGCCAGCAGCGGGGCTAGCGGGATCATAAATGAGCAGTTCTTC,CASSGASGIINEQFF
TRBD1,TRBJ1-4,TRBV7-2,TGTGCCAGCAGCCCCCGACAGGGCCAGGGGGAAAAACTGTTTTTT,CASSPRQGQGEKLFF
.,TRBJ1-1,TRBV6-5,TGTGCCAGCAGTAATGCCGGGGGAGCTTTCTTT,CASSNAGGAFF
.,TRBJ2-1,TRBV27,TGTGCCAGCAGTTTGTTGATCGACAATGAGCAGTTCTTC,CASSLLIDNEQFF
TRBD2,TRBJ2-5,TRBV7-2,TGTGCCAGCAGCCGGACTAGCGGGAGAGAGACCCAGTACTTC,CASSRTSGRETQYF
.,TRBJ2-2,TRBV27,TGTGCCAGCCGTGGACAGCCCAACACCGGGGAGCTGTTTTTT,CASRGQPNTGELFF
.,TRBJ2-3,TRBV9,TGTGCCAGCAGCGATAATAGCGGAGCTAGCACAGATACGCAGTATTTT,CASSDNSGASTDTQYF
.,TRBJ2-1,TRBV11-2,TGTGCCAGCAGCACCCAGGCGGGGCGCAATGAGCAGTTCTTC,CASSTQAGRNEQFF
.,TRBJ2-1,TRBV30,TGTGCCTGGAGCGGGCGGAACAATGAGCAGTTCTTC,CAWSGRNNEQFF
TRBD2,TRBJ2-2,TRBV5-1,TGCGCCAGCCGAGCACGGCTAGCGGGCGCCTCGAACACCGGGGAGCTGTTTTTT,CASRARLAGASNTGELFF
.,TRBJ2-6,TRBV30,TGTGCCGCAATGCCTGGGGCCAACGTCCTGACTTTC,CAAMPGANVLTF
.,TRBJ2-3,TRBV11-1,TGTGCCAGCAGCTTAGAGCAGCTTGGGCCAGATACGCAGTATTTT,CASSLEQLGPDTQYF